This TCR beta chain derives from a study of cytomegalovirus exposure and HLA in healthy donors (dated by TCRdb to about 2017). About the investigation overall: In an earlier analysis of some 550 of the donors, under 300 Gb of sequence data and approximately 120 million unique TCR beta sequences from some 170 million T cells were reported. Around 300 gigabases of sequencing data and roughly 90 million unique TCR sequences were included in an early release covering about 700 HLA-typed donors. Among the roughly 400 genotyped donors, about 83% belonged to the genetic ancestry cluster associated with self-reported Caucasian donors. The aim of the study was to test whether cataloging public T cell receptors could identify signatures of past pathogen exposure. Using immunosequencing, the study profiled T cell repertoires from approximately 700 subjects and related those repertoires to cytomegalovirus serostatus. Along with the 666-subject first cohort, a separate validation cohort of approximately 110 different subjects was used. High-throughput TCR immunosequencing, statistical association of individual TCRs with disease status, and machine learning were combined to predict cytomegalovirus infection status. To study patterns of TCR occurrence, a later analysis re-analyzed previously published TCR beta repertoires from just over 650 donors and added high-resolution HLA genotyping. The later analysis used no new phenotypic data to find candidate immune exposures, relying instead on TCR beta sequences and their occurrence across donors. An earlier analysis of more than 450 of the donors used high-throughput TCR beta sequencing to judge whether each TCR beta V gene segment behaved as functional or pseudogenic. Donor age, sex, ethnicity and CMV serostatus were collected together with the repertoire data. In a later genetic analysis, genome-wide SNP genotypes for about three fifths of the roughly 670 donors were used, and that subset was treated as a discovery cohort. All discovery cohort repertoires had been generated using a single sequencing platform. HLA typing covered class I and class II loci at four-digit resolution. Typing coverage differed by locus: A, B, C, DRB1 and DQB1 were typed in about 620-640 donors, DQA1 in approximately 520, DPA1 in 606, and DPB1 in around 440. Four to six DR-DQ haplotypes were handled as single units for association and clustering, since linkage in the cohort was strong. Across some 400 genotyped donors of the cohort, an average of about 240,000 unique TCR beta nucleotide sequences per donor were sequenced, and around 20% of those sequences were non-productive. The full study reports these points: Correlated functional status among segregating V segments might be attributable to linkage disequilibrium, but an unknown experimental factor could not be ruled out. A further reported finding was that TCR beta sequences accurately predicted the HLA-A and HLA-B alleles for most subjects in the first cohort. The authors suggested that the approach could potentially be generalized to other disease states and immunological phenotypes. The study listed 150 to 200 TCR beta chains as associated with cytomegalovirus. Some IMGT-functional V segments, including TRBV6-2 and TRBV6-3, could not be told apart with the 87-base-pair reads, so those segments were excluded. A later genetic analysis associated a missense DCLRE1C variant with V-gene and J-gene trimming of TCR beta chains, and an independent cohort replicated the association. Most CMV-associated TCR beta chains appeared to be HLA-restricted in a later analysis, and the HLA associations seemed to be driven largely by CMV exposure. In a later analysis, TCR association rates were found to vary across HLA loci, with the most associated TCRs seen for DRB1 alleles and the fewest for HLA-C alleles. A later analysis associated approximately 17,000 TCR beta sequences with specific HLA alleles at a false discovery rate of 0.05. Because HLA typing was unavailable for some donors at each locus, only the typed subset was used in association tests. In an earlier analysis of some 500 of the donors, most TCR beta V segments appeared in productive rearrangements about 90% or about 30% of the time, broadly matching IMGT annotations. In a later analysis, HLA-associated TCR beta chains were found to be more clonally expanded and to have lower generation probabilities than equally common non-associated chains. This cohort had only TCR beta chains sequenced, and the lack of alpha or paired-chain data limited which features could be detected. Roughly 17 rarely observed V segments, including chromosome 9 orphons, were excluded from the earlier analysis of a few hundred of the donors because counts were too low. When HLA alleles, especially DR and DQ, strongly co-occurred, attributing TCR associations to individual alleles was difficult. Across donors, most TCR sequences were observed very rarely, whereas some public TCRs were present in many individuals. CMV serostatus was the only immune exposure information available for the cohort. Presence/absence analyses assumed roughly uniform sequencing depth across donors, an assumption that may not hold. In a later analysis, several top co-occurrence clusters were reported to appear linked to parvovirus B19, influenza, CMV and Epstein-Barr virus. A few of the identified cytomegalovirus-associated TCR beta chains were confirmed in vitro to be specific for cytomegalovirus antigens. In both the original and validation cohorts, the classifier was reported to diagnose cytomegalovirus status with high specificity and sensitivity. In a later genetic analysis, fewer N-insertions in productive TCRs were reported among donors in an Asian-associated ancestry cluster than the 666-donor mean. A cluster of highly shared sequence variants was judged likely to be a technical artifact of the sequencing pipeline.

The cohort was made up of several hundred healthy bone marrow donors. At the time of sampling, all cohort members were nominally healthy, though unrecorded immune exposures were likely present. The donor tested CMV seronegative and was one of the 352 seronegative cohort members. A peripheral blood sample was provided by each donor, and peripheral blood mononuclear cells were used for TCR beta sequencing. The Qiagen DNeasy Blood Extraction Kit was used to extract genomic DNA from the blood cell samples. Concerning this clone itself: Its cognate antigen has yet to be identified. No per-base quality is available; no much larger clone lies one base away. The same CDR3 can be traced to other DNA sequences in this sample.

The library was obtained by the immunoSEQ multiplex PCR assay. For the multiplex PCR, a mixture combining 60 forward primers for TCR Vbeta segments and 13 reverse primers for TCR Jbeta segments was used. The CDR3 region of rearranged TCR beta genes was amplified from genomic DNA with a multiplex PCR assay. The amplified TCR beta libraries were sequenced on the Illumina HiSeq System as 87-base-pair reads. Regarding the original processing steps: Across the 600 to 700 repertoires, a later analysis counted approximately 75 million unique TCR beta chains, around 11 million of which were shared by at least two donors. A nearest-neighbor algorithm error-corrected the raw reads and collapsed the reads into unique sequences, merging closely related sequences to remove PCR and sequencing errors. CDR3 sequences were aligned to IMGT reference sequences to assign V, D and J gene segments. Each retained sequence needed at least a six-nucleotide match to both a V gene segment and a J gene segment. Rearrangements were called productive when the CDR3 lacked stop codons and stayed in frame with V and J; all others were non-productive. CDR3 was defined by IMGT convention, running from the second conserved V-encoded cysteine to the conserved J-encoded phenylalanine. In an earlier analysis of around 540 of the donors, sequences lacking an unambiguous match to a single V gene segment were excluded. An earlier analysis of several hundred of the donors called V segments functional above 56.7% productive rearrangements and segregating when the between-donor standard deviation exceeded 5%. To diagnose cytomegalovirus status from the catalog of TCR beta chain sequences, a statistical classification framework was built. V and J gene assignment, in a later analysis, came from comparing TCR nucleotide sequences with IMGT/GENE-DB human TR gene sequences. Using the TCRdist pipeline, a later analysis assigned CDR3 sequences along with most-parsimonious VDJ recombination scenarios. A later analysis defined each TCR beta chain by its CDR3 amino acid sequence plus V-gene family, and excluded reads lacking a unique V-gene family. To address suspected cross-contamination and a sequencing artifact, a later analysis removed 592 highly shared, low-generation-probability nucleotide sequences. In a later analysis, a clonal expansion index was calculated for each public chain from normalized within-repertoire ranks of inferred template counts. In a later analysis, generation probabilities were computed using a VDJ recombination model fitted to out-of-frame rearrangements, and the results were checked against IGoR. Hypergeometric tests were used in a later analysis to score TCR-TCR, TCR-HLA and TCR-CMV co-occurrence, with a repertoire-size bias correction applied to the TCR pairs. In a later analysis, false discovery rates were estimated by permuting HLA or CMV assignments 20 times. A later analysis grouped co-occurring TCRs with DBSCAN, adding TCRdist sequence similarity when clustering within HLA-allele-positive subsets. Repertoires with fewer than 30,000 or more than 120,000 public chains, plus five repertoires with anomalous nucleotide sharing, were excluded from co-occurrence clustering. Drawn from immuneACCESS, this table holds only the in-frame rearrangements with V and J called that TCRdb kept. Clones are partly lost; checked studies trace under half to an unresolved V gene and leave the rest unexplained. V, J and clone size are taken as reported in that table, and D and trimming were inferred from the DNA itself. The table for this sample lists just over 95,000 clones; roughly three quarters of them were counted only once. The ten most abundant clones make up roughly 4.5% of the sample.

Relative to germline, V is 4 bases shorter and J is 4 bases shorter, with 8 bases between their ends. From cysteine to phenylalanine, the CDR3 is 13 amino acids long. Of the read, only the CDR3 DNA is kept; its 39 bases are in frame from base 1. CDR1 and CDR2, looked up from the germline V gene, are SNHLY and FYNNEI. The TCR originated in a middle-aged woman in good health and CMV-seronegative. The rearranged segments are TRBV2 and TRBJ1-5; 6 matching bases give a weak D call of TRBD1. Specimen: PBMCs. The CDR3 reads CASSGQGNQPQHF. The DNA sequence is TGTGCCAGCAGTGGTCAGGGGAATCAGCCCCAGCATTTT.